Listed below are T cell receptor beta chains from one sample, sequenced in a study of neurological immune-mediated disorders. TCRdb re-analysed the 5' RACE reads in MiXCR, keeping a single row per CDR3 protein. The sample holds fewer than 30,000 distinct CDR3 sequences, over 10% seen once. Specimen: CD4+ T cells from blood. The receptor source for this set is a female donor with HTLV-1-associated myelopathy (HAM/TSP). Each CDR3 is given with its conserved first and last residue. The D gene is left open where the match is weak. Clone size is given for some rows only: seen once, a few or many times, or a class if the clone is expanded.

>TRBV20-1|many|TRBJ2-3|TRBD2
CSALAGGRDTQYF
TGCAGTGCCCTAGCGGGGGGCAGAGATACGCAGTATTTT
>TRBV5-1|many|TRBJ2-4|TRBD2
CASMKTSGENIQYF
TGCGCCAGCATGAAGACTAGCGGAGAAAACATTCAGTACTTC
>TRBV4-2|large|TRBJ1-1|-
CASSQVYRTNTEAFF
TGTGCCAGCAGCCAAGTATACAGGACCAACACTGAAGCTTTCTTT
>TRBV2|-|TRBJ2-4|TRBD2
CASMEASGGAQYF
TGTGCCAGCATGGAGGCTAGCGGGGGCGCTCAGTACTTC
>TRBV14|many|TRBJ2-1|TRBD1
CASSQGTGGTNEQFF
TGTGCCAGCAGCCAAGGTACAGGGGGCACGAATGAGCAGTTCTTC
>TRBV20-1|many|TRBJ2-2|-
CSARDGGRTGELFF
TGCAGTGCTAGAGATGGGGGCCGGACCGGGGAGCTGTTTTTT
>TRBV20-1|many|TRBJ2-7|-
CSAHRPGQYEQYF
TGCAGTGCTCACCGACCGGGCCAGTACGAGCAGTACTTC
>TRBV5-1|many|TRBJ1-1|-
CASSLEMVTEAFF
TGCGCCAGCAGCTTGGAGATGGTCACTGAAGCTTTCTTT
>TRBV5-1|many|TRBJ2-3|-
CASTLPRGGRHTDTQYF
TGCGCCAGCACCCTGCCCAGAGGGGGAAGGCACACAGATACGCAGTATTTT
>TRBV12-3/TRBV12-4|many|TRBJ1-2|-
CASRPGHIDNYGYTF
TGTGCCAGCAGACCAGGGCACATCGATAACTATGGCTACACCTTC
>TRBV7-9|many|TRBJ1-1|-
CASSFGMNTEAFF
TGTGCCAGCAGCTTCGGGATGAACACTGAAGCTTTCTTT
>TRBV5-1|many|TRBJ2-2|-
CASSLEVSQSTGELFF
TGCGCCAGCAGCTTGGAAGTCAGTCAGTCCACCGGGGAGCTGTTTTTT
>TRBV5-5|medium-sized|TRBJ2-3|-
CASSDRQGGAQYF
TGTGCCAGCAGCGACCGACAAGGAGGTGCGCAGTATTTT
>TRBV5-1|medium-sized|TRBJ2-3|TRBD2
CASSLSSGGADTQYF
TGCGCCAGCAGCCTCTCTAGCGGCGGCGCAGATACGCAGTATTTT
>TRBV5-1|-|TRBJ2-3|TRBD2
CASSKETSGEGSDTQYF
TGCGCCAGCAGCAAAGAGACTAGCGGGGAAGGGTCAGATACGCAGTATTTT
>TRBV7-3|many|TRBJ2-2|TRBD2
CASSPGTSRATGELFF
TGTGCCAGCAGCCCCGGGACTAGCCGGGCCACCGGGGAGCTGTTTTTT
>TRBV7-6|-|TRBJ2-1|TRBD2
CASSSRYPGIAGGQEQFF
TGTGCCAGCAGCTCCCGATATCCGGGAATAGCGGGAGGCCAGGAGCAGTTCTTC
>TRBV3-1|medium-sized|TRBJ2-3|-
CASSQAGADTQYF
TGTGCCAGCAGCCAAGCAGGGGCAGATACGCAGTATTTT